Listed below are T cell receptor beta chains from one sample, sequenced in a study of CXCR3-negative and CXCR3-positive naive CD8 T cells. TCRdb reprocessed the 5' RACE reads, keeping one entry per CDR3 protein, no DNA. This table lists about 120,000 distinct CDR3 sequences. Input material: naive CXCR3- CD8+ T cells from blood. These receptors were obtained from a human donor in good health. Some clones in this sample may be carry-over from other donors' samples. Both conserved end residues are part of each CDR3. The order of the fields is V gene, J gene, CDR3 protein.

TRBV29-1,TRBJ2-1,CSVPRPRGTGNEQFF
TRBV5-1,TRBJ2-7,CASSLSPGTYEQYF
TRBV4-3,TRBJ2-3,CASSPQRGTITDTQYF
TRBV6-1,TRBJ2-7,CASSPAGGTYEQYF
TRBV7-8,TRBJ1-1,CASSLVEGDTEAFF
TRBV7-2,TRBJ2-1,CASSLGVIKIDEQFF
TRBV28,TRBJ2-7,CASSLFTSGSYEQYF
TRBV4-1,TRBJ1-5,CASSRWMDSPNGAQHF
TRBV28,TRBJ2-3,CASSRPGPADTQYF
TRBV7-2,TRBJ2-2,CASSSTGAGELFF
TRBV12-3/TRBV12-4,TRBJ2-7,CASSPGGPWEQYF
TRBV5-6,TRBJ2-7,CASSSGTSGIWNEQYF
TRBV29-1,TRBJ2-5,CSVESPLTSGGETQYF
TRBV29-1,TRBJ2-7,CSVELWDRDDEQYF
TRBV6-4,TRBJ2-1,CASSEGHTDHEQFF
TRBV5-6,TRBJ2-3,CASSLLEGPTYTDTQYF
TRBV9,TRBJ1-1,CASSVEGGNTEAFF
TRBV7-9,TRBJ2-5,CASSFSLQETQYF
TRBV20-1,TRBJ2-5,CSASSGRGTSGTQETQYF
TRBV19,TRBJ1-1,CASSIMGLNTEAFF
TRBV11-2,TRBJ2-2,CASSWGLTGELFF
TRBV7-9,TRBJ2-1,CASSGGPLSSYNEQFF
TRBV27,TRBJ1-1,CASSLATGTEAFF
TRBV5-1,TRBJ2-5,CASSLMARAETQYF
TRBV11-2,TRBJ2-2,CASSSNSQILGAGELFF
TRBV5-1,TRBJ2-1,CASSLFRQGKYNEQFF
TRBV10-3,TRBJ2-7,CAISEDKSRISYEQYF
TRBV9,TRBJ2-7,CASSVGTAYEQYF
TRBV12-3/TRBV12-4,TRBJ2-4,CASSLSGQGYDKNIQYF
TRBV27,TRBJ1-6,CASKTRDYNSPLHF
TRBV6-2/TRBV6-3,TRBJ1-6,CASSPGTGTSSPLHF
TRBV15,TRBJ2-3,CATSRTGSSDTQYF
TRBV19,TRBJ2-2,CASEGVAGELFF
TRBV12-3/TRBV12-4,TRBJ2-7,CASSFSGVRGRLPVEQYF
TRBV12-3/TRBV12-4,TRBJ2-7,CASTLAGGPYEQYF
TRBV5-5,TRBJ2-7,CASSTPGLAGGDEQYF
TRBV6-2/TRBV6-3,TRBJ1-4,CASSSDLPPTNEKLFF
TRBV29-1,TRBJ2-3,CSVEGGATRGTDTQYF
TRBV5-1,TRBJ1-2,CASSLEGGGGGYTF